Listed here are 31 T cell receptor beta chains from one sample, sequenced in a study of human T cells and chemical hapten exposure. Time point described: healthy volunteer bleed at 2 weeks. Someone pulled total RNA out of unfractionated whole blood. TCRdb passed the RACE reads through MiXCR, listing each CDR3 protein once. This sample carries some 120,000 distinct CDR3 sequences, around 8.2% of them seen once, and the ten largest clones take 1.5% to 2%. The sample taken for sequencing was whole blood. The receptors stem from a male donor in good health. Some clones in this sample may be carry-over from other donors' samples.

Many counts were recorded for this clonotype. The rearrangement joins TRBV13 to TRBJ2-3, with D perhaps being TRBD1 or TRBD2 (5 bases each). Germline lookup yields CDR1 PRHDT and CDR2 FYEKMQ (reference sequence). V was pared by 2 bases and J by 1 base, with 7 bases between. The CDR3 is 14 amino acids. The CDR3 DNA sequence: TGTGCCAGCAGCTTACGGGGACGCACAGATACGCAGTATTTT. Amino acid sequence: CASSLRGRTDTQYF.

The J gene is TRBJ2-3, the V gene TRBV20-1; 12 nucleotides agree with TRBD1. V was pared by 3 bases and J by 6 bases, with 7 bases of the junction left unmatched. Germline values: CDR1 DFQATT, CDR2 SNEGSKA (reference sequence). The CDR3 is 15 residues long. The CDR3 region is CSASRAGTGGDTQYF. CDR3 in DNA: TGCAGTGCTAGTCGGGCCGGGACAGGGGGCGATACGCAGTATTTT.

The V and J genes are TRBV12-3 or TRBV12-4 and TRBJ2-1; TRBD2 matches 7 bases. J lost 15 bases, V lost 6 bases, and 8 bases had no gene match. This CDR3 comprises 11 residues. CDR3 sequence reads: CASSPSGERFF. CDR3 coding DNA: TGTGCCAGCAGCCCCAGCGGGGAACGGTTCTTC.

V gene TRBV11-2 combines with J gene TRBJ1-5; D is possibly TRBD1 (6 bases). The CDR3 contains 13 residues. V lost 0 bases, J lost 7 bases, and 7 bases lay in between. Per germline, CDR1 SGHAT and CDR2 FQNNGV. This chain's CDR3 is CASSLDGGQPQHF. In nucleotides, the CDR3 is TGTGCCAGCAGCTTAGACGGGGGCCAGCCCCAGCATTTT.

The sample holds many counts of this clonotype. The chain carries TRBV6-1 and TRBJ2-3; 8 nucleotides line up with TRBD1. V dropped 6 bases and J dropped 6; count of bases not matched to a gene: 11. The CDR3 has 15 amino acids. Germline V gene lookup returns CDR1 MNHNS and CDR2 SASEGT. In nucleotides, the CDR3 is TGTGCCAGCAGGCCCTGGGCAGGGGGCATGGATACGCAGTATTTT. This sequence encodes CASRPWAGGMDTQYF.

This clonotype was seen ten or more times. The chain links TRBV5-6 to TRBJ1-5; D gene ambiguous. The V end lost 2 bases, the J end lost 0 bases, and 6 bases lay between the germline ends. Germline CDR1 and CDR2: SGHDT and YYEEEE. The CDR3 runs 14 residues. The CDR3 loop is CASSFSSSNQPQHF. The CDR3, as DNA: TGTGCCAGCAGCTTCTCTAGTAGCAATCAGCCCCAGCATTTT.

On this clonotype: A single base separates this from a much larger clone, so it may be a read error. The chain joins TRBV6-5 to TRBJ2-1, with D tentatively TRBD1 (8 bases). Germline CDR1 reads MNHEY; CDR2 reads SVGAGI. The CDR3 spans 15 residues. V was cut by 5 bases and J by 3 bases, with 14 bases left in between. Here the CDR3 reads CASSTTGGGYNEQFF. The CDR3 region has the DNA TGTGCCAGCAGTACAACAGGGGGGGGCTACAATGAGCAGTTCTTC.

The J gene is TRBJ2-1, the V gene TRBV5-5, with D possibly TRBD1 on 5 matching bases. Germline lookup yields CDR1 SGHKS and CDR2 YYEKEE (reference sequence). V was clipped by 2 bases and J by 0 bases, with 18 bases between them. This CDR3 is built from 18 residues. CDR3 residues: CASSLIADSLSSYNEQFF. CDR3 sequence (DNA): TGTGCCAGCAGCTTAATCGCTGACAGCCTGAGCTCCTACAATGAGCAGTTCTTC.

This clonotype has ten or more counts. CDR3 amino acids: CASSLRRTEAFF. The CDR3 coding sequence is TGTGCCAGCAGTTTACGGAGGACTGAAGCTTTCTTT. The V gene is TRBV12-3 or TRBV12-4, the J gene TRBJ1-1; no firm D call. The CDR3 is made up of 12 amino acids. Deletions cut 2 bases from V and 5 bases from J, with 6 bases between.

This clonotype appeared many times. The chain combines TRBV7-9 with TRBJ2-3; weak D call: TRBD1 (5 bases). Germline V gene sequence: CDR1 SEHNR, CDR2 FQNEAQ (reference sequence). The CDR3 spans 13 residues. The V and J ends lost 4 bases and 5 bases respectively, with 10 bases between them. Written as DNA, the CDR3 is TGTGCCAGCAGCTCCTTGACAGTAGATACGCAGTATTTT. This encodes CASSSLTVDTQYF.

This clonotype occurred a few times. The J gene is TRBJ2-2, the V gene TRBV29-1; D is possibly TRBD1 or TRBD2 (5 bases each). Trimming cost V 7 bases and J 3 bases, with 15 bases left between them. Germline V lookup: CDR1 SQVTM, CDR2 ANQGSEA. The CDR3 covers 14 residues. The CDR3, as DNA: TGCAGCGCCACCGGGACGAGTCACACCGGGGAGCTGTTTTTT. Protein sequence: CSATGTSHTGELFF.

CDR3 sequence: CASSIKDRIYSNQPQHF. The CDR3 DNA is TGTGCCAGTAGTATAAAGGACAGGATTTATAGCAATCAGCCCCAGCATTTT. The chain employs TRBV19 and TRBJ1-5; 7 nucleotides align to TRBD1. Losses at the gene ends were 2 bases for V and 0 bases for J; bases not matched to a gene: 7. Germline V gene lookup returns CDR1 LNHDA and CDR2 SQIVND (reference sequence). This CDR3 spans 17 amino acids.

In regard to this clonotype: An end of the junction does not agree with germline; a read error may underlie this. The chain joins TRBV12-3 or TRBV12-4 to TRBJ2-4; unclear D gene. The CDR3 is made up of 11 amino acids. CDR3 sequence (DNA): TGTGCCAACAGTCTCGGGTTCATTCAGTACTTC. It translates to CANSLGFIQYF.

At least ten counts were recorded for this clonotype. The CDR3 coding sequence is TGTGCCAGCAGCTTAGGAGGGGGAGAGACCCAGTACTTC. Amino acids: CASSLGGGETQYF. The chain recombines TRBV11-2 with TRBJ2-5, with a tentative D call TRBD1 (6 bases). V lost 1 base, J lost 4 bases, and 7 bases lay in between. Germline V lookup: CDR1 SGHAT, CDR2 FQNNGV. The CDR3 extends over 13 amino acids. The whole variable domain, remainder taken from reference TRBV11-2 and TRBJ2-5, is EAGVAQSPRYKIIEKRQSVAFWCNPISGHATLYWYQQILGQGPKLLIQFQNNGVVDDSQLPKDRFSAERLKGVDSTLKIQPAKLEDSAVYLCASSLGGGETQYFGPGTRLLVL.

This clonotype was picked up a small number of times. J is TRBJ1-1 and V is TRBV18; D may be TRBD1 (5 bases). The CDR3 contains 13 residues. CDR1 and CDR2 (germline): KGHSH, LQKENI. Trimming took 6 bases from V and 1 from J, leaving 9 bases between them. The CDR3 protein is CASSTDRNTEAFF. In nucleotides, the CDR3 is TGTGCCAGCTCTACAGACAGGAACACTGAAGCTTTCTTT.

This clonotype has ten or more counts. This chain connects TRBV6-4 to TRBJ2-1, with D maybe TRBD2 (5 bases). Between the trimmed V and J ends, which lost 6 bases and 7 bases, there was a span of 19 bases. The CDR3 consists of 15 residues. In germline, CDR1 is MRHNA, CDR2 SNTAGT. The CDR3 region is CASSAAGYSRNEQFF. CDR3 sequence (DNA): TGTGCCAGCAGCGCCGCGGGCTACAGTCGGAATGAGCAGTTCTTC.

This clonotype was recorded a few times. This sequence joins TRBV7-9 and TRBJ1-1, with 7 positions matching TRBD1. The CDR3 totals 15 residues. V shed 3 bases, J shed 0 bases, and the junction held 4 bases outside the gene matches. Looked up from germline, CDR1 is SEHNR and CDR2 is FQNEAQ (reference sequence). CDR3 amino acids: CASSFPTGMNTEAFF. CDR3 coding DNA: TGTGCCAGCAGCTTCCCGACAGGGATGAACACTGAAGCTTTCTTT.

Many counts were recorded for this clonotype. The J gene is TRBJ2-3, the V gene TRBV10-3; perhaps D is TRBD1 or TRBD2 (5 bases each). Trimming left V 10 bases short and J 2 bases short, with 16 bases between. The CDR3 contains 14 residues. Germline CDR1 is ENHRY and CDR2 is SYGVKD. Here the CDR3 reads CATRPGPTTDTQYF. The CDR3 coding sequence is TGTGCCACCAGACCGGGACCAACCACAGATACGCAGTATTTT.

The gene calls are TRBV20-1 and TRBJ2-3; D may be TRBD1 (6 bases). Germline CDR1 and CDR2: DFQATT and SNEGSKA (reference sequence). The length of the CDR3 is 13 residues. Trimming removed 6 bases from V and 8 bases from J, with 18 bases in between. The CDR3: CSALLSTGSTQYF. The CDR3 DNA sequence: TGCAGTGCCCTGCTCAGCACAGGGTCTACGCAGTATTTT.

In its sample, this clonotype was seen a few times. This rearrangement joins TRBV7-2 to TRBJ1-1; D might be TRBD1 (6 bases). Germline CDR1 and CDR2: SGHTA and FQGNSA. The CDR3 is 13 residues long. V gave up 11 bases and J gave up 1 base, with 14 bases separating them. CDR3 in amino acids: CAGRGQPNTEAFF. The CDR3 coding sequence is TGTGCCGGCCGGGGGCAGCCGAACACTGAAGCTTTCTTT.

This clonotype was seen many times. J is TRBJ2-7 and V is TRBV7-2, with D perhaps matching TRBD2 (6 bases). Germline assignment: CDR1 SGHTA and CDR2 FQGNSA. The CDR3 spans 14 residues. The V end lost 6 bases, the J end lost 0 bases, and 12 bases lay between the germline ends. CDR3 sequence: CASRGGVASYEQYF. CDR3 in DNA: TGTGCCAGCAGGGGCGGGGTCGCCTCCTACGAGCAGTACTTC.

Many counts were recorded for this clonotype. The J gene is TRBJ2-3, the V gene TRBV5-1; 8 bases map to TRBD1. There are 15 residues in the CDR3. Germline CDR1 SGHRS, CDR2 YFSETQ. Unmatched junction bases numbered 5, after V lost 4 bases and J lost 1 base. CDR3 residues: CASSAQGVGTDTQYF. In DNA form, the CDR3 reads TGCGCCAGCAGCGCACAGGGGGTCGGCACAGATACGCAGTATTTT.

This clonotype showed up just a few times. The rearrangement joins TRBV9 to TRBJ2-5, with 8 positions matching TRBD2. CDR3 length: 15 amino acids. Germline V CDR1 and CDR2: SGDLS, YYNGEE. The V segment lost 0 bases and the J segment 2 bases; nucleotides outside the gene matches: 3. CDR3 bases: TGTGCCAGCAGCGTAGCGCTAGCGGGTCAAGAGACCCAGTACTTC. As protein: CASSVALAGQETQYF.

The chain combines TRBV7-2 with TRBJ2-3; 9 nucleotides line up with TRBD2. This CDR3 is 14 amino acids long. CDR1 and CDR2 (germline): SGHTA, FQGNSA. Trimming removed 3 bases from V and 5 bases from J; junction bases left unmatched: 3. The CDR3 protein is CASSLRGGLDTQYF. CDR3 nucleotides: TGTGCCAGCAGCTTGCGGGGGGGATTAGATACGCAGTATTTT.

CDR3 nucleotides: TGTGCCAGCAGTGCCAGGGCTCAGCAGCCCCAGCATTTT. As protein: CASSARAQQPQHF. The chain employs TRBV2 and TRBJ1-5, with D perhaps matching TRBD1 (5 bases). The CDR3 consists of 13 residues. Trimming cost V 4 bases and J 7 bases, with 11 bases left between them. Germline CDR1 SNHLY, CDR2 FYNNEI.

This clonotype appeared a few times. The chain couples TRBV5-5 to TRBJ1-5; D not resolved. V was shortened by 1 base and J by 3 bases, with 11 bases between the two germline ends. Per the germline V gene, CDR1 is SGHKS and CDR2 is YYEKEE (reference sequence). The CDR3 runs to 15 residues. The CDR3 DNA reads TGTGCCAGCAGCTTGCGTGGGGTCCCCAATCAGCCCCAGCATTTT. Translated: CASSLRGVPNQPQHF.

This clonotype turned up a few times. The chain links TRBV5-4 to TRBJ2-7; 9 bases map to TRBD1. This CDR3 has 15 amino acids. V was clipped by 4 bases and J by 4 bases; unmatched bases: 9. Germline lookup yields CDR1 SGHNT and CDR2 YYREEE (reference sequence). Here the CDR3 reads CASSPAGQGIYEQYF. Written as DNA, the CDR3 is TGTGCCAGCAGCCCCGCAGGACAGGGGATTTACGAGCAGTACTTC.

V and J are TRBV7-3 and TRBJ1-1; D is possibly TRBD1 (6 bases). CDR1 is SGHTA and CDR2 is FQGTGA in the germline V gene. V was clipped by 2 bases and J by 0 bases, with 7 bases between them. This CDR3 region has 14 residues. CDR3 nucleotide sequence: TGTGCCAGCAGCTTAGCAGGGGTGAACACTGAAGCTTTCTTT. It specifies CASSLAGVNTEAFF.

This rearrangement joins TRBV24-1 to TRBJ2-1; 7 bases are shared with TRBD2. After removal of 5 bases from V and 7 bases from J, the junction contained 7 bases not matched to a gene. The CDR3 is 14 residues long. CDR1 and CDR2 (germline): KGHDR, SFDVKD. CDR3 sequence (DNA): TGTGCCACCAGTGTTGGGGGGGGTCCTAATGAGCAGTTCTTC. Its translation: CATSVGGGPNEQFF.

This clonotype has just a few counts. The V call is TRBV7-9, the J call TRBJ1-5; TRBD1 matches at 7 bases. This CDR3 is 15 amino acids long. Germline-derived CDR1 and CDR2 are SEHNR and FQNEAQ (reference sequence). V dropped 8 bases and J dropped 0; count of bases not matched to a gene: 7. The CDR3 DNA is TGTGCCAGCGCCCAGGGGGTGACTAGCAATCAGCCCCAGCATTTT. It translates to CASAQGVTSNQPQHF.

This clonotype was seen a handful of times. The rearrangement joins TRBV19 to TRBJ2-2; 9 bases map to TRBD2. Losses at the gene ends were 7 bases for V and 5 bases for J; bases not matched to a gene: 17. Looked up from germline, CDR1 is LNHDA and CDR2 is SQIVND (reference sequence). This CDR3 spans 18 amino acids. CDR3 in amino acids: CASTPRGGRASLTGELFF. In nucleotides, the CDR3 is TGTGCCAGTACCCCACGGGGCGGGAGGGCCTCGCTTACCGGGGAGCTGTTTTTT.